The clone carrying this T cell receptor beta chain was counted ten times or more. This CDR3 comprises 14 residues. Germline V gives CDR1 DFQATT, CDR2 SNEGSKA (reference sequence). Trimming took off 0 bases at V and 5 bases at J, with 11 bases between the two ends. A TCRbeta library incorporating unique molecular identifiers was prepared. In TCRdb, the PCR reads were re-called with MiXCR into one record per CDR3 protein. The sample yields 260,000 or so distinct CDR3 sequences, about 12% seen once. The sample originates from a study of T-cell reconstitution after alpha-beta-depleted transplantation in children.

V usage is TRBV20-1 and J usage is TRBJ1-5; a weak D match, TRBD1 (5 bases). This TCR was sampled from a human donor who donated a stem cell graft to a child with acute lymphoblastic leukemia. The source material was PBMCs from the stem cell graft donor, sampled from the stem cell graft. The CDR3 DNA follows: TGCAGTGCTAGAGATCCGGGGGAATATCAGCCCCAGCATTTT. Its protein is CSARDPGEYQPQHF.